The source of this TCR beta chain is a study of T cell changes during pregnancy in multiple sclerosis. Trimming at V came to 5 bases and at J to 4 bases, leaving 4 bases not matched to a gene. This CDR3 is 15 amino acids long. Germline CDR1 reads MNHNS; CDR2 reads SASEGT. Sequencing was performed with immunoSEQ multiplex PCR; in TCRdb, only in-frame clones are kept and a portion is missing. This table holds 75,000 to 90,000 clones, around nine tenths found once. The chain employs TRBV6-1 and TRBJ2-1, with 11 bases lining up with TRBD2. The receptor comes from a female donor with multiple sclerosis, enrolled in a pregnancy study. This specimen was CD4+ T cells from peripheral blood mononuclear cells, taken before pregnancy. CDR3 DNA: TGTGCCAGCAGTCCTAGCGGGGGGCCGTACAATGAGCAGTTCTTC. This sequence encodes CASSPSGGPYNEQFF.